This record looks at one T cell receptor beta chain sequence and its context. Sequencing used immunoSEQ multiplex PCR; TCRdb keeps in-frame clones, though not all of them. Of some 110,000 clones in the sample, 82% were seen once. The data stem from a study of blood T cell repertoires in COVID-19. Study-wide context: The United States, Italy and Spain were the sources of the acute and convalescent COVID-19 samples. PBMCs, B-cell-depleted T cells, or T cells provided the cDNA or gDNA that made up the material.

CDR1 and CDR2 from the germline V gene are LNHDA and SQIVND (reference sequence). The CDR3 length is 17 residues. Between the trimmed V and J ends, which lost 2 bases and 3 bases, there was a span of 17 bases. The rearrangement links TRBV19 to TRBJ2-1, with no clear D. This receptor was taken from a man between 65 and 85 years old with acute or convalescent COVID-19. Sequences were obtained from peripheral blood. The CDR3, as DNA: TGTGCCAGTAGTATAAGTACCCGGAACCTAGGCTACAATGAGCAGTTCTTC. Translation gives CASSISTRNLGYNEQFF.